These 23 T cell receptor beta chains originate from one sample sequenced in a study of cytomegalovirus exposure and HLA in healthy donors. Researchers ran the PCR with 60 Vbeta and 13 Jbeta primers. Some clones are missing from TCRdb's copy, which holds only in-frame ones; the method was immunoSEQ multiplex PCR. The sample records more than 50,000 clones, 65% to 90% being singletons. The sequenced material came from PBMCs. These receptors came from a female donor in good health and CMV-seronegative.

The CDR3 nucleotides are TGTGCCAGCAGCCTTGGGACAGGGAATCAGCCCCAGCATTTT. Translated: CASSLGTGNQPQHF. The rearrangement links TRBV7-3 to TRBJ1-5; 9 bases match TRBD1. This CDR3 contains 14 residues. Per germline, CDR1 SGHTA and CDR2 FQGTGA. The trim removed 5 bases at V and 4 bases at J, leaving 3 bases unmatched. Combining the CDR3 with reference TRBV7-3 and TRBJ1-5 gives the whole variable domain GAGVSQTPSNKVTEKGKYVELRCDPISGHTALYWYRQSLGQGPEFLIYFQGTGAADDSGLPNDRFFAVRPEGSVSTLKIQRTERGDSAVYLCASSLGTGNQPQHFGDGTRLSIL.

This rearrangement joins TRBV6-1 to TRBJ2-1, with 8 bases lining up with TRBD2. The CDR3 is made up of 15 amino acids. CDR1 is MNHNS, CDR2 SASEGT, per germline. V was pared by 5 bases and J by 5 bases, with 8 bases of the junction left unmatched. CDR3 in DNA: TGTGCCAGCAGTACCCCCGGGACTAGAGACAATGAGCAGTTCTTC. Its translation: CASSTPGTRDNEQFF.

The rearrangement joins TRBV6-5 to TRBJ1-2; no clear D. The CDR3 is 12 residues long. V was clipped by 7 bases and J by 0 bases, with 6 bases between them. Germline CDR1 is MNHEY and CDR2 is SVGAGI. The DNA for the CDR3 is TGTGCCAGCATTGGCACTAACTATGGCTACACCTTC. It codes for CASIGTNYGYTF.

The chain employs TRBV5-4 and TRBJ2-2; 12 nucleotides line up with TRBD2. The germline V gene encodes CDR1 SGHNT and CDR2 YYREEE (reference sequence). The CDR3 totals 16 residues. Germline trimming cut 3 bases from V and 5 bases from J; bases unmatched to any gene: 5. The DNA of the CDR3 is TGTGCCAGCAGCTCGGGACTAGCGGGTTCAACCGGGGAGCTGTTTTTT. Its protein is CASSSGLAGSTGELFF.

The J gene is TRBJ2-3, the V gene TRBV9; TRBD1 might be the D (6 bases). The V end lost 4 bases, the J end lost 2 bases, and 14 bases lay between the germline ends. CDR3 length: 15 amino acids. Germline V gives CDR1 SGDLS, CDR2 YYNGEE. This CDR3 reads CASSPAGAITDTQYF. The CDR3 coding sequence is TGTGCCAGCAGCCCGGCAGGGGCAATCACAGATACGCAGTATTTT.

V and J are TRBV19 and TRBJ1-5, with D unresolved. This CDR3 region has 13 residues. V shed 7 bases and J shed 7 bases, with 14 bases lying between them. Germline-derived CDR1 and CDR2 are LNHDA and SQIVND (reference sequence). CDR3 DNA: TGTGCCAGTACCCTCAGCCAGGCACAGCCCCAGCATTTT. Amino acids: CASTLSQAQPQHF.

This clone was seen a handful of times. The chain carries TRBV9 and TRBJ2-7; 11 positions match TRBD2. This CDR3 comprises 15 residues. The junction had 4 bases not matched to a gene; V was cut back by 2 bases and J by 3 bases. Germline CDR1 and CDR2: SGDLS and YYNGEE. CDR3 protein: CASSVSGTSGYEQYF. In DNA, the CDR3 is TGTGCCAGCAGCGTCTCCGGGACTAGCGGCTACGAGCAGTACTTC.

The chain couples TRBV9 to TRBJ2-1; D possibly corresponds to TRBD2 (8 bases). Germline CDR1 SGDLS, CDR2 YYNGEE. CDR3 length equals 17 residues. With 3 bases removed from V and 5 bases from J, the gap between germline ends came to 21 bases. The CDR3 region has the DNA TGTGCCAGCAGCGCGAGGACTAGCAGGGGGGGCCACAATGAGCAGTTCTTC. This translates into CASSARTSRGGHNEQFF.

This chain joins TRBV7-9 and TRBJ2-7; a weak D match, TRBD1 (6 bases). The germline CDR1 and CDR2 sequences are SEHNR and FQNEAQ (reference sequence). The CDR3 sequence is 15 residues long. Trimming pared 3 bases from V and 3 bases from J, leaving 15 bases between. CDR3 DNA sequence: TGTGCCAGCAGCTTGCAACAGGGCGCGGGCTACGAGCAGTACTTC. It is translated as CASSLQQGAGYEQYF. Using reference TRBV7-9 and TRBJ2-7 for the parts outside the CDR3, the full variable domain is DTGVSQNPRHKITKRGQNVTFRCDPISEHNRLYWYRQTLGQGPEFLTYFQNEAQLEKSRLLSDRFSAERPKGSFSTLEIQRTEQGDSAMYLCASSLQQGAGYEQYFGPGTRLTVT.

CDR3 nucleotide sequence: TGTGCCATCAGTGAGGGGTCAGGAGCTTTCTTT. Protein: CAISEGSGAFF. V gene TRBV10-3 combines with J gene TRBJ1-1, with unresolved D. Looked up from germline, CDR1 is ENHRY and CDR2 is SYGVKD. Between the trimmed V and J ends, which lost 2 bases and 10 bases, there was a span of 8 bases. This CDR3 is 11 amino acids long.

J is TRBJ2-7 and V is TRBV30; 9 positions agree with TRBD1. Germline-derived CDR1 and CDR2 are GTSNPN and SVGIG (reference sequence). The CDR3 sequence is 12 residues long. The CDR3 is CARQGGAYEQYF. The CDR3 DNA sequence: TGTGCGAGACAGGGGGGAGCCTACGAGCAGTACTTC.

The chain recombines TRBV30 with TRBJ2-5; unclear D gene. The germline V gene has CDR1 GTSNPN and CDR2 SVGIG (reference sequence). V gave up 1 base and J gave up 6 bases, with 12 bases separating them. The CDR3 covers 13 residues. The CDR3 coding sequence is TGTGCCTGGAGTGGTGACTCATGGAAGACCCAGTACTTC. Translating gives CAWSGDSWKTQYF.

V and J are TRBV4-1 and TRBJ2-1, with D perhaps matching TRBD2 (5 bases). Trimming took off 4 bases at V and 4 bases at J, with 11 bases between the two ends. The CDR3 contains 14 residues. Looked up from germline, CDR1 is MGHRA and CDR2 is YSYEKL. The DNA for the CDR3 is TGCGCCAGCAGCCCCGGGGTGGGGTACAATGAGCAGTTCTTC. As protein: CASSPGVGYNEQFF.

The rearrangement joins TRBV19 to TRBJ2-5, with a weak D call TRBD2 (6 bases). The better agreement between TRBJ2-7 and the DNA end casts doubt on the J call. There are 15 residues in the CDR3. Germline V gene data show CDR1 as LNHDA and CDR2 as SQIVND (reference sequence). CDR3 loop: CASSIAGVASYEQYF. The DNA for the CDR3 is TGTGCCAGTAGTATAGCGGGGGTGGCCTCCTACGAGCAGTACTTC.

The V gene is TRBV7-2, the J gene TRBJ2-7, with a possible D match to TRBD1 (5 bases). This CDR3 has 14 residues. The V gene lost 1 base and the J gene lost 4 bases, with 11 bases spanning the gap. Per germline, CDR1 SGHTA and CDR2 FQGNSA. CDR3 DNA: TGTGCCAGCAGCTTAGGAAGGGGCGCTTACGAGCAGTACTTC. Translating it yields CASSLGRGAYEQYF.

This sequence joins TRBV28 and TRBJ1-6, with unresolved D. This CDR3 region has 16 residues. The germline CDR1 and CDR2 sequences are MDHEN and SYDVKM. Trimming removed 5 bases from V and 8 bases from J, with 19 bases in between. CDR3 sequence reads: CASSTQDGRGDSPLHF. The DNA for the CDR3 is TGTGCCAGCAGTACACAAGACGGACGGGGTGATTCACCCCTCCACTTT.

The V gene is TRBV18, the J gene TRBJ2-2; maybe TRBD2 (5 bases). Trimming left V 6 bases short and J 4 bases short, with 15 bases between. The germline gives CDR1 KGHSH, CDR2 LQKENI. This CDR3 spans 15 amino acids. The CDR3: CASSPYTGSTGELFF. CDR3 bases: TGTGCCAGCTCCCCATACACGGGGAGCACCGGGGAGCTGTTTTTT.

The gene calls are TRBV27 and TRBJ2-2; D uncertain. Germline-derived CDR1 and CDR2 are MNHEY and SMNVEV (reference sequence). This CDR3 contains 13 residues. Trimming cost V 2 bases and J 6 bases, with 7 bases left between them. The DNA of the CDR3 is TGTGCCAGCAGTTTAGGAAGCGCCGGGGAGCTGTTTTTT. Translation gives CASSLGSAGELFF.

The chain employs TRBV9 and TRBJ2-2, with D perhaps matching TRBD1 (5 bases). V was cut by 1 base and J by 6 bases, with 7 bases left in between. This CDR3 has 13 residues. Germline CDR1 SGDLS, CDR2 YYNGEE. This chain's CDR3 is CASSVSGSGELFF. The CDR3 DNA reads TGTGCCAGCAGCGTATCAGGGTCCGGGGAGCTGTTTTTT.

This clone was observed a few times. V is TRBV4-3 and J is TRBJ2-6; tentative D call: TRBD2 (5 bases). Germline V lookup: CDR1 LGHNA, CDR2 YSLEER. The CDR3 is 16 residues long. Trimming took 0 bases from V and 4 from J, leaving 10 bases between them. The CDR3 region is CASSQETGKGANVLTF. CDR3 bases: TGCGCCAGCAGCCAAGAGACGGGGAAAGGGGCCAACGTCCTGACTTTC.

The genes are TRBV7-2 and TRBJ2-7, with D tentatively TRBD1 (5 bases). The V gene lost 1 base and the J gene lost 4 bases, with 14 bases spanning the gap. Per the germline V gene, CDR1 is SGHTA and CDR2 is FQGNSA. This CDR3 is 15 amino acids long. CDR3 nucleotides: TGTGCCAGCAGCTTAGATACAGGACGGATATACGAGCAGTACTTC. This encodes CASSLDTGRIYEQYF.

The genes are TRBV7-6 and TRBJ2-5; 7 bases match TRBD1. The J call is in doubt because the DNA end fits TRBJ2-7 better. CDR1 and CDR2 (germline): SGHVS, FNYEAQ. This CDR3 spans 15 amino acids. CDR3 DNA sequence: TGTGCCAGCAGCCAGGGACAGTTGGGGGTCTACGAGCAGTACTTC. This sequence encodes CASSQGQLGVYEQYF.

This sequence joins TRBV7-9 and TRBJ1-2, with 7 bases identical to TRBD1. The CDR3 spans 14 residues. In germline, CDR1 is SEHNR, CDR2 FQNEAQ (reference sequence). V shed 1 base, J shed 6 bases, and the junction held 5 bases outside the gene matches. The CDR3 DNA sequence: TGTGCCAGCAGCTTAGGGGGGACAGCTCATGGCTACACCTTC. It yields the protein CASSLGGTAHGYTF.